A single sample is the source of the 7 T cell receptor beta chains below, sequenced in a study of OX40 agonist ivuxolimab in advanced cancers. The data were produced by immunoSEQ multiplex PCR, yet TCRdb's version contains in-frame clones alone and is incomplete. The sample yields tens of thousands of clones, roughly 89% seen once. The specimen was CD4+ or CD8+ T cells sorted from blood, collected in a trial of the OX40 agonist ivuxolimab. The receptors shown here come from an adult with an advanced solid tumor such as melanoma, head and neck, liver or kidney cancer.

The gene calls are TRBV5-8 and TRBJ1-1, with a possible D match to TRBD1 (5 bases). The CDR3 sequence is 14 residues long. Germline CDR1 reads SGHTS; CDR2 reads YDEGEE. V lost 7 bases, J lost 3 bases, and 16 bases lay in between. CDR3: CASSGTEAYTEAFF. The CDR3 DNA follows: TGTGCCAGCTCTGGGACGGAAGCTTACACTGAAGCTTTCTTT.

This chain connects TRBV4-3 to TRBJ1-2; D is possibly TRBD1 (6 bases). Germline V gene data show CDR1 as LGHNA and CDR2 as YSLEER. CDR3 length: 15 amino acids. V shed 0 bases and J shed 2 bases, with 10 bases lying between them. The CDR3 DNA reads TGCGCCAGCAGCCAAGATCGGCAGGGGAACTATGGCTACACCTTC. Encoded protein: CASSQDRQGNYGYTF.

The V gene is TRBV10-3, the J gene TRBJ1-2; a possible D gene is TRBD1 (5 bases). Germline V gene sequence: CDR1 ENHRY, CDR2 SYGVKD. Trimming cost V 8 bases and J 5 bases, with 21 bases left between them. The CDR3 spans 15 residues. The CDR3 DNA is TGTGCCATCGGTAGGGGTGACTTATCCGGATATGGCTACACCTTC. Its translation is CAIGRGDLSGYGYTF.

The V call is TRBV7-6, the J call TRBJ1-3; D not resolved. V was trimmed by 2 bases and J by 4 bases, leaving 3 bases between them. The CDR3 length is 12 residues. Germline CDR1 reads SGHVS; CDR2 reads FNYEAQ. The CDR3 protein is CASSLLGNTIYF. For the CDR3, the DNA is TGTGCCAGCAGCTTATTGGGAAACACCATATATTTT.

The CDR3 reads CASRPTGGRTGELFF. The CDR3 coding sequence is TGTGCCAGCAGGCCAACAGGGGGGCGCACCGGGGAGCTGTTTTTT. The chain recombines TRBV6-5 with TRBJ2-2; TRBD1 matches 8 bases. CDR1 and CDR2 (germline): MNHEY, SVGAGI. This CDR3 contains 15 residues. With V trimmed by 6 bases and J by 4 bases, 7 bases remained unmatched.

This sequence joins TRBV5-1 and TRBJ1-4; D may be TRBD1 (6 bases). This CDR3 spans 14 amino acids. Germline CDR1 is SGHRS and CDR2 is YFSETQ. V was shortened by 2 bases and J by 8 bases, with 13 bases between the two germline ends. The CDR3 is CASSLQGQDEKLFF. The CDR3 DNA follows: TGCGCCAGCAGCTTACAGGGCCAGGACGAAAAACTGTTTTTT.

The V and J genes are TRBV12-5 and TRBJ1-3, with TRBD1 matching over 7 bases. This CDR3 has 14 residues. V gave up 6 bases and J gave up 4 bases; unmatched junction bases: 6. CDR1 and CDR2 from the germline V gene are LGHNT and FRNRAP. In DNA form, the CDR3 reads TGTGCTAGTGGCCTGACAGGGAGCGGAAACACCATATATTTT. It yields the protein CASGLTGSGNTIYF.